These T cell receptor beta chains were read from a single sample in a study of cytomegalovirus exposure and HLA in healthy donors. The assay was immunoSEQ multiplex PCR, and TCRdb's table has in-frame clones only and misses some. The sample carries about 170,000 clones, roughly 80% recorded once. The sequencing sample was made of PBMCs. The receptor set was obtained from a female donor in good health and CMV-seronegative. Both conserved end residues are part of each CDR3. D genes are given only for firm matches. Only part of the rows carry a size: once, few, many, or a class if the clone is expanded.

size,V,J,D,CDR3,DNA
NA,TRBV11-2,TRBJ2-2,NA,CASSSWRFTGELFF,TGTGCCAGCAGCTCATGGCGGTTCACCGGGGAGCTGTTTTTT
NA,TRBV27,TRBJ1-1,NA,CASSFGGTTEAFF,TGCGCCAGCAGTTTTGGCGGAACTACTGAAGCTTTCTTT
NA,TRBV30,TRBJ1-1,NA,CAWSVRTHPTRLMNTEAFF,TGTGCCTGGAGTGTACGGACTCACCCCACGAGGTTGATGAACACTGAAGCTTTCTTT
NA,TRBV6-1,TRBJ1-2,TRBD1,CASDRGLGYTF,TGTGCCAGCGACAGGGGGCTCGGCTACACCTTC
NA,TRBV18,TRBJ2-2,TRBD2,CASSPQRTSGGTGELFF,TGTGCCAGCTCACCACAGAGGACTAGCGGGGGAACCGGGGAGCTGTTTTTT
NA,TRBV5-1,TRBJ2-7,TRBD2,CASSTSGLAGVYEQYF,TGCGCCAGCAGCACCTCGGGACTAGCGGGAGTCTACGAGCAGTACTTC
NA,TRBV18,TRBJ1-4,TRBD1,CASSPTGVGGEKLFF,TGTGCCAGCTCACCGACAGGGGTCGGAGGTGAAAAACTGTTTTTT
NA,TRBV6-5,TRBJ1-3,TRBD1,CASSSTRQGFGNTIYF,TGTGCCAGCAGTTCTACACGACAGGGGTTCGGAAACACCATATATTTT
NA,TRBV6-5,TRBJ1-3,NA,CASARQGIGNTIYF,TGTGCCAGCGCAAGGCAGGGGATTGGAAACACCATATATTTT
NA,TRBV6-1,TRBJ2-2,NA,CASRAEGVTGELFF,TGTGCCAGCAGGGCTGAAGGAGTCACCGGGGAGCTGTTTTTT
NA,TRBV6-6,TRBJ2-1,TRBD2,CASSWAGDNEQFF,TGTGCCAGCAGTTGGGCGGGGGACAATGAGCAGTTCTTC
NA,TRBV2,TRBJ2-7,NA,CASSNYEQYF,TGTGCCAGCAGCAACTACGAGCAGTACTTC
NA,TRBV2,TRBJ1-2,TRBD1,CASKGQGGRGGNYGYTF,TGTGCCAGCAAGGGACAGGGAGGACGGGGCGGAAACTATGGCTACACCTTC
NA,TRBV28,TRBJ1-2,TRBD1,CASSPTGADYNYGYTF,TGTGCCAGCAGCCCGACAGGGGCGGACTATAACTATGGCTACACCTTC
NA,TRBV7-9,TRBJ2-2,TRBD1,CASSLSSRQGWNTGELFF,TGTGCCAGCAGCTTATCGTCTAGACAGGGATGGAACACCGGGGAGCTGTTTTTT
NA,TRBV4-3,TRBJ2-5,TRBD1,CASSQDGQGEYQETQYF,TGCGCCAGCAGCCAAGATGGGCAGGGGGAGTACCAAGAGACCCAGTACTTC
NA,TRBV6-1,TRBJ1-4,TRBD1,CASSGQGPNEKLFF,TGTGCCAGCAGTGGACAGGGTCCTAATGAAAAACTGTTTTTT
NA,TRBV2,TRBJ2-1,TRBD2,CASSEPRQAGGSNEQFF,TGTGCCAGCAGTGAACCCCGACAGGCGGGAGGAAGCAATGAGCAGTTCTTC
NA,TRBV7-8,TRBJ2-3,TRBD2,CASSISGGRGDTQYF,TGTGCCAGCAGCATTAGCGGGGGGCGGGGAGATACGCAGTATTTT
NA,TRBV5-4,TRBJ2-3,NA,CASSLGPGSTDTQYF,TGTGCCAGCAGCTTGGGCCCAGGGAGCACAGATACGCAGTATTTT
NA,TRBV7-9,TRBJ2-7,TRBD2,CASSSTSGVQYF,TGTGCCAGCTCATCGACTAGCGGGGTACAGTACTTC
NA,TRBV9,TRBJ1-1,TRBD1,CASSVPGQGSPDTEAFF,TGTGCCAGCAGCGTACCGGGACAGGGGTCCCCGGACACTGAAGCTTTCTTT
once,TRBV7-8,TRBJ1-5,NA,CASSLRDFTTGGNQPQHF,TGTGCCAGCAGCCTCCGGGATTTCACCACCGGGGGCAATCAGCCCCAGCATTTT
NA,TRBV5-1,TRBJ2-5,NA,CASSKRLAAQETQYF,TGCGCCAGCAGCAAAAGGTTAGCGGCCCAAGAGACCCAGTACTTC
NA,TRBV5-1,TRBJ2-3,NA,CASSLEPQVTDTQYF,TGCGCCAGCAGCTTGGAGCCCCAAGTCACAGATACGCAGTATTTT
once,TRBV13,TRBJ2-3,NA,CASGSGRHSVDTQYF,TGTGCCAGCGGGTCGGGGAGGCACAGTGTGGATACGCAGTATTTT
NA,TRBV5-1,TRBJ2-3,TRBD1,CASSPGQSTDTQYF,TGCGCCAGCAGCCCGGGACAGAGCACAGATACGCAGTATTTT
NA,TRBV7-2,TRBJ2-5,TRBD2,CASSLSAWASGEETQYF,TGTGCCAGCAGCTTATCGGCTTGGGCTAGCGGGGAAGAGACCCAGTACTTC
few,TRBV7-2,TRBJ2-3,TRBD2,CASSPTSGATDTQYF,TGTGCCAGCAGCCCGACTAGCGGGGCAACAGATACGCAGTATTTT
NA,TRBV19,TRBJ2-1,NA,CASRSPYNEQFF,TGTGCCAGTAGGTCTCCCTACAATGAGCAGTTCTTC
NA,TRBV29-1,TRBJ1-2,TRBD1,CSATDRVGYGYTF,TGCAGCGCCACGGACAGGGTAGGGTATGGCTACACCTTC
NA,TRBV6-5,TRBJ1-1,TRBD1,CASSYGTGWNTEAFF,TGTGCCAGCAGTTACGGGACAGGGTGGAACACTGAAGCTTTCTTT
NA,TRBV5-4,TRBJ1-4,NA,CASSANRHGNEKLFF,TGTGCCAGCAGCGCGAATCGACATGGTAATGAAAAACTGTTTTTT